These 6 T cell receptor beta chains were all obtained from the same sample, sequenced in a study of cytomegalovirus exposure and HLA in healthy donors. PCR used 60 Vbeta primers and 13 Jbeta primers. Profiled with immunoSEQ multiplex PCR; TCRdb holds only in-frame clones, not every one. In the table there are under 150,000 clones, approximately 78% of which are singletons. Sequenced material: PBMCs. The source is a woman aged 30 to 39 in good health and CMV-seropositive.

Remarks on this clone: At one of its ends the junction is not consistent with the germline gene, which may arise from a read error. The chain joins TRBV7-9 to TRBJ1-6, with 7 bases that match TRBD1. CDR1 is SEHNR and CDR2 is FQNEAQ in the germline V gene (reference sequence). This CDR3 has 16 amino acids. The CDR3 spells CSSSPPSRTGNSPLHF. In DNA form, the CDR3 reads TGTTCCAGCAGCCCCCCATCCCGGACAGGAAATTCACCCCTCCACTTT. The full variable domain, with the rest looked up from reference TRBV7-9 and TRBJ1-6, is DTGVSQNPRHKITKRGQNVTFRCDPISEHNRLYWYRQTLGQGPEFLTYFQNEAQLEKSRLLSDRFSAERPKGSFSTLEIQRTEQGDSAMYLCSSSPPSRTGNSPLHFGNGTRLTVT.

This clone appeared a few times. The genes are TRBV7-9 and TRBJ1-4, with D possibly being TRBD1 (5 bases). Germline lookup yields CDR1 SEHNR and CDR2 FQNEAQ (reference sequence). The CDR3 contains 18 residues. V was trimmed by 1 base and J by 10 bases, leaving 25 bases between them. The chain's CDR3 is CASSLVSSGGQPAGKLFF. The CDR3 nucleotides are TGTGCCAGCAGCTTAGTGTCCTCGGGAGGACAACCGGCAGGAAAACTGTTTTTT.

This clone was seen a single time. The chain joins TRBV14 to TRBJ1-1; 7 bases align to TRBD1. The CDR3 is 15 residues long. Trimming cost V 6 bases and J 0 bases; bases outside gene matches: 7. The V gene's germline CDR1 is SGHDN and CDR2 FVKESK. In nucleotides, the CDR3 is TGTGCCAGCAGACGACAGGGCGGGATGAACACTGAAGCTTTCTTT. Translated: CASRRQGGMNTEAFF.

The chain recombines TRBV18 with TRBJ1-1, with TRBD1 identical over 7 bases. The CDR3 loop spans 13 amino acids. V was clipped by 6 bases and J by 3 bases; unmatched bases: 4. Germline assignment: CDR1 KGHSH and CDR2 LQKENI. CDR3 residues: CASSLTGYTEAFF. The CDR3 DNA reads TGTGCCAGCTCGCTGACAGGGTACACTGAAGCTTTCTTT.

This clone was picked up one time. The gene calls are TRBV10-3 and TRBJ1-2; weak D call: TRBD1 (6 bases). Germline V gives CDR1 ENHRY, CDR2 SYGVKD. Trimming cost V 2 bases and J 8 bases, with 18 bases left between them. The CDR3 covers 15 residues. CDR3 in amino acids: CAISEAGGASGGYTF. The CDR3 DNA sequence: TGTGCCATCAGTGAGGCGGGGGGGGCATCGGGAGGCTACACCTTC.

J is TRBJ1-2 and V is TRBV18, with 9 positions matching TRBD1. There are 17 residues in the CDR3. Germline V CDR1 and CDR2: KGHSH, LQKENI. The junction had 10 bases not matched to a gene; V was cut back by 3 bases and J by 2 bases. CDR3: CASSPRTGASSNYGYTF. As DNA, the CDR3 is TGTGCCAGCTCACCTAGGACAGGGGCCAGCTCAAACTATGGCTACACCTTC.